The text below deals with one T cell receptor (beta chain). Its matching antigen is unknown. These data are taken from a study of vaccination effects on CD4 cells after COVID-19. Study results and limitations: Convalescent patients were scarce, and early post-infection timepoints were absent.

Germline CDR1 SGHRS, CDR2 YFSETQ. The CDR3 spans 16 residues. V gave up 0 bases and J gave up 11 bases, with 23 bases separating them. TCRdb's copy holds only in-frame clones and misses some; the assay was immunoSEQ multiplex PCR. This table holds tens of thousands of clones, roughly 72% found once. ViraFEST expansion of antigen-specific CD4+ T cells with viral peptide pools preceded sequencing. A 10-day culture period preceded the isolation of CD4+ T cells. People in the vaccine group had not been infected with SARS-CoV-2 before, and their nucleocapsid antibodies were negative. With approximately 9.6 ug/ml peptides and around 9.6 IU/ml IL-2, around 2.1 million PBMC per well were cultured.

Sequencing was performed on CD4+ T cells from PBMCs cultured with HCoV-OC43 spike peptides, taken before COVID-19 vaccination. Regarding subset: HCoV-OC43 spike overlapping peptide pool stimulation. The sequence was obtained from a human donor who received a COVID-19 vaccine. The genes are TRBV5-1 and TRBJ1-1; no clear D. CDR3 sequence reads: CASSLDGSDPRLAAFF. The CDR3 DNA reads TGCGCCAGCAGCTTGGATGGGTCGGATCCCCGACTAGCTGCTTTCTTT.